The 23 T cell receptor beta chains reported below all come from one sample, sequenced in a study of T-cell memory formation after mild COVID-19. A single record per CDR3 protein comes from TCRdb applying MiXCR to the 5' RACE reads. The sample holds about 250,000 distinct CDR3 sequences; over 15% are singletons and the top ten take 3% to 4.5%. Material for sequencing was PBMCs or a T cell subset sorted from them (not recorded which). Source of these receptors: a young man who had mild COVID-19 (a few samples of this study predate the infection). Cell type and time point are not known.

This clonotype has ten or more counts. The rearrangement links TRBV5-1 to TRBJ1-1; D unclear. This CDR3 comprises 14 residues. CDR1 and CDR2 (germline): SGHRS, YFSETQ. V shed 0 bases and J shed 0 bases, with 6 bases lying between them. The CDR3 reads CASSLDGLNTEAFF. CDR3 sequence (DNA): TGCGCCAGCAGCTTGGACGGATTGAACACTGAAGCTTTCTTT.

Note on this clonotype: One end of the junction is discordant with germline, which a read error may explain. This rearrangement joins TRBV7-9 to TRBJ1-5; D ambiguous. Germline lookup yields CDR1 SEHNR and CDR2 FQNEAQ (reference sequence). The CDR3 length is 15 residues. CDR3 loop: CASSLGSGNAEPQNF. Here the CDR3 DNA reads TGTGCCAGCAGCTTAGGTTCCGGAAACGCTGAGCCCCAGAATTTT. The full variable domain, with the rest looked up from reference TRBV7-9 and TRBJ1-5, is DTGVSQNPRHKITKRGQNVTFRCDPISEHNRLYWYRQTLGQGPEFLTYFQNEAQLEKSRLLSDRFSAERPKGSFSTLEIQRTEQGDSAMYLCASSLGSGNAEPQNFGDGTRLSIL.

Only a few counts were recorded for this clonotype. The chain couples TRBV20-1 to TRBJ2-1, with 7 positions matching TRBD2. Germline CDR1 and CDR2: DFQATT and SNEGSKA (reference sequence). The length of the CDR3 is 12 residues. V was clipped by 4 bases and J by 9 bases; unmatched bases: 6. The CDR3 spells CSAMRGGGEQFF. The CDR3 DNA follows: TGCAGTGCTATGAGGGGCGGGGGTGAGCAGTTCTTC.

The rearrangement joins TRBV7-2 to TRBJ2-5, with 8 bases matching TRBD1. This CDR3 spans 14 amino acids. CDR1 is SGHTA and CDR2 is FQGNSA in the germline V gene. V lost 5 bases to trimming and J lost 5 bases; unmatched junction nucleotides: 7. The CDR3 DNA sequence: TGTGCCAGCAGCGAGGACAGGGCTGTGGAGACCCAGTACTTC. This gives the protein CASSEDRAVETQYF.

A word on this clonotype: It is unclear where the CDR3 begins or ends on the DNA, so no DNA is shown, and the CDR3 is as TCRdb lists it. The chain carries TRBV6-2 or TRBV6-3 and TRBJ1-1; the table assigns TRBD1, which was not confirmed against the DNA. Germline V gene sequence: CDR1 MNHEY, CDR2 SVGEGT. 18 amino acids form the CDR3, both terminal residues included. CDR3 sequence reads: CASSSAFGAGKFPTEAFF.

This chain uses TRBV7-9 with TRBJ2-7; D is perhaps TRBD2 (6 bases). Germline V gives CDR1 SEHNR, CDR2 FQNEAQ (reference sequence). The CDR3 is made up of 12 amino acids. The germline V and J ends were trimmed by 5 bases and 6 bases, with 11 bases remaining between them. The CDR3 loop reads CASSMDYFEQYV. CDR3 DNA: TGTGCCAGCAGCATGGACTATTTCGAGCAGTACGTC.

This clonotype occurred a few times. The rearrangement joins TRBV20-1 to TRBJ2-5, with D hard to call. The CDR3 consists of 14 residues. Trimming took 7 bases from V and 4 from J, leaving 19 bases between them. Germline loops: CDR1 DFQATT, CDR2 SNEGSKA (reference sequence). CDR3 sequence reads: CSVPPLAALETQYF. The CDR3 DNA is TGCAGTGTTCCGCCACTCGCGGCCCTAGAGACCCAGTACTTC.

The count of this clonotype is one. This chain uses TRBV6-5 with TRBJ1-4, with D unclear. V shed 8 bases and J shed 8 bases, with 15 bases lying between them. CDR1 is MNHEY, CDR2 SVGAGI, per germline. The CDR3 is made up of 13 amino acids. In DNA, the CDR3 is TGTGCCAGCTCTCACGGTGTGGACGAAAAACTGTTTTTT. Amino acids: CASSHGVDEKLFF.

The V and J genes are TRBV5-1 and TRBJ2-2, with D perhaps matching TRBD2 (6 bases). From germline, CDR1 is SGHRS and CDR2 YFSETQ. This CDR3 region has 15 residues. The germline V and J ends were trimmed by 6 bases and 7 bases, with 19 bases remaining between them. CDR3 amino acids: CASKLVAGPGGELFF. The CDR3 DNA follows: TGCGCCAGCAAACTAGTTGCGGGGCCCGGCGGGGAGCTGTTTTTT.

The table lists this clonotype with a few counts. The V and J genes are TRBV29-1 and TRBJ1-4; perhaps TRBD1 as D (5 bases). This CDR3 is built from 14 residues. Germline V gene data show CDR1 as SQVTM and CDR2 as ANQGSEA. Trimming left V 1 base short and J 8 bases short, with 14 bases between. The CDR3 is CSVEVNLGGEKLFF. The CDR3, as DNA: TGCAGCGTTGAAGTGAACCTGGGGGGGGAAAAACTGTTTTTT.

The V call is TRBV11-2, the J call TRBJ1-2; 7 bases agree with TRBD1. CDR3 size: 14 residues. V gave up 4 bases and J gave up 4 bases; unmatched junction bases: 6. Germline lookup yields CDR1 SGHAT and CDR2 FQNNGV. This chain's CDR3 is CASSSAGGFYGYTF. In DNA, the CDR3 is TGTGCCAGCAGCTCCGCAGGGGGTTTCTATGGCTACACCTTC.

This clonotype appeared many times. The rearrangement links TRBV25-1 to TRBJ2-7, with D hard to call. The CDR3 has 11 residues. The germline CDR1 and CDR2 sequences are MGHDK and SYGVNS. Trimming pared 1 base from V and 9 bases from J, leaving 7 bases between. The CDR3 nucleotides are TGTGCCAGCAGTGAATCAACACGGCAGTACGTC. Its protein product is CASSESTRQYV.

The sample holds a few counts of this clonotype. This chain links TRBV15 with TRBJ2-5, with D possibly TRBD2 on 5 matching bases. Trimming took off 1 base at V and 3 bases at J, with 6 bases between the two ends. The CDR3 extends over 13 amino acids. Germline lookup yields CDR1 LNHNV and CDR2 YYDKDF (reference sequence). The CDR3 is CATSRVGEETQYF. CDR3 nucleotides: TGTGCCACCAGCAGAGTCGGGGAAGAGACCCAGTACTTC.

By sample fraction, this clonotype is medium-sized. This chain links TRBV11-2 with TRBJ1-6; 8 bases are a match to TRBD1. The CDR3 is 15 amino acids. Germline CDR1 is SGHAT and CDR2 is FQNNGV. Losses at the gene ends were 5 bases for V and 7 bases for J; bases not matched to a gene: 7. CDR3 protein: CASSRQGPTNSPLHF. DNA for the CDR3: TGTGCCAGCAGCAGACAGGGGCCTACCAATTCACCCCTCCACTTT.

This clonotype was detected only a few times. The J gene is TRBJ2-2, the V gene TRBV7-3; no clear D. This CDR3 contains 15 residues. Germline values: CDR1 SGHTA, CDR2 FQGTGA. Trimming removed 5 bases from V and 8 bases from J, with 18 bases in between. CDR3 in DNA: TGTGCCAGCAGCCCGACGGCGGCTCTGCGGGGGGAGCTGTTTTTT. Protein sequence: CASSPTAALRGELFF.

This clonotype showed up many times. The chain is built from TRBV6-5 and TRBJ1-6, with 11 nucleotides matching TRBD1. The CDR3 runs to 16 residues. The germline gives CDR1 MNHEY, CDR2 SVGAGI. Trimming cost V 5 bases and J 10 bases; bases outside gene matches: 10. In nucleotides, the CDR3 is TGTGCCAGCAGTACCAGGGGGGGACAGGGGGGCTCACCCCTCCACTTT. It codes for CASSTRGGQGGSPLHF.

As regards this clonotype: A much larger clonotype is one base distant, so this may be a read error. The gene calls are TRBV7-2 and TRBJ2-5; D not certain. Germline CDR1 SGHTA, CDR2 FQGNSA. The CDR3 spans 13 residues. The CDR3 nucleotides are TGTGCCAGCAGCCCCACCCCTCAAGAGACCCAGTGCTTC. It codes for CASSPTPQETQCF.

The chain carries TRBV11-2 and TRBJ2-3; 11 bases map to TRBD2. Germline CDR1 and CDR2: SGHAT and FQNNGV. With 0 bases clipped from V and 4 bases from J, the junction kept 6 bases outside the gene matches. CDR3 length: 17 amino acids. CDR3: CASSLDRSGGAADTQYF. DNA for the CDR3: TGTGCCAGCAGCTTAGACCGTAGCGGGGGGGCCGCAGATACGCAGTATTTT.

This clonotype appeared a few times. The V gene is TRBV7-2, the J gene TRBJ2-5, with no clear D. The CDR3 is 13 amino acids. Germline-derived CDR1 and CDR2 are SGHTA and FQGNSA. V dropped 5 bases and J dropped 2 bases, with 9 bases sitting between them. CDR3 region: CASSREKQETQYF. CDR3 nucleotide sequence: TGTGCCAGCAGCCGAGAGAAACAAGAGACCCAGTACTTC.

This clonotype was recorded a few times. V gene TRBV28 combines with J gene TRBJ1-1, with D uncertain. Germline values: CDR1 MDHEN, CDR2 SYDVKM. The V end lost 5 bases, the J end lost 4 bases, and 8 bases lay between the germline ends. This CDR3 has 12 residues. The CDR3: CASSLPVTEAFF. The CDR3 DNA follows: TGTGCCAGCAGTCTCCCTGTCACTGAAGCTTTCTTT.

The V gene is TRBV25-1, the J gene TRBJ2-3, with D tentatively TRBD2 (5 bases). V gave up 2 bases and J gave up 0 bases, with 15 bases separating them. The CDR3 is made up of 17 amino acids. Germline assignment: CDR1 MGHDK and CDR2 SYGVNS. CDR3 amino acids: CASSEPTAVLSTDTQYF. Written as DNA, the CDR3 is TGTGCCAGCAGTGAACCTACAGCGGTGTTGAGCACAGATACGCAGTATTTT. Together with reference TRBV25-1 and TRBJ2-3, the CDR3 gives the full variable domain: EADIYQTPRYLVIGTGKKITLECSQTMGHDKMYWYQQDPGMELHLIHYSYGVNSTEKGDLSSESTVSRIRTEHFPLTLESARPSHTSQYLCASSEPTAVLSTDTQYFGPGTRLTVL.

CDR3 bases: TGCGCCAGCAGCCAGGACAGATATAATTCACCCCTCCACTTT. Protein: CASSQDRYNSPLHF. This chain connects TRBV4-3 to TRBJ1-6; a possible D gene is TRBD1 (6 bases). The CDR3 is 14 residues long. The V and J ends lost 3 bases and 4 bases respectively, with 7 bases between them. Germline loops: CDR1 LGHNA, CDR2 YSLEER.

This clonotype occurred a few times. The chain uses TRBV5-1 and TRBJ2-1; 13 bases agree with TRBD2. V dropped 7 bases and J dropped 7; count of bases not matched to a gene: 8. The germline CDR1 and CDR2 sequences are SGHRS and YFSETQ. The CDR3 contains 15 residues. The CDR3 spells CASRLAGGTVNEQFF. The CDR3 DNA reads as TGCGCCAGCCGACTAGCGGGGGGTACCGTAAATGAGCAGTTCTTC.